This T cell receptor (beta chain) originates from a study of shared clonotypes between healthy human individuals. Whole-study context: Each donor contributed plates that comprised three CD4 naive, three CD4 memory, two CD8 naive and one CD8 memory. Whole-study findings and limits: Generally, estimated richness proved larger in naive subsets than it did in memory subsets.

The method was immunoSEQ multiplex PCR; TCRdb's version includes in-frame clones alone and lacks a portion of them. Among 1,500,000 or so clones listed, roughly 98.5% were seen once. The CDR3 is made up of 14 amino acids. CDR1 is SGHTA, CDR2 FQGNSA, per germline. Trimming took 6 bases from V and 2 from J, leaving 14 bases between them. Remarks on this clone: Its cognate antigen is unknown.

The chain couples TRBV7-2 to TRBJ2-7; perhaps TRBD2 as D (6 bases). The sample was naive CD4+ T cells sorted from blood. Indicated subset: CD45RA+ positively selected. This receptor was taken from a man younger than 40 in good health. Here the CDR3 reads CASSSRGLTYEQYF. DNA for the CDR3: TGTGCCAGCAGTTCACGGGGGTTGACCTACGAGCAGTACTTC.